These T cell receptor beta chains were read from a single sample in a study of T cell responses to AZD1222 COVID-19 vaccine. This table comes from immunoSEQ multiplex PCR, and its TCRdb copy is limited to in-frame clones, with some not included. Seen here are 60,000 to 70,000 clones, roughly 82% observed once, and the top ten hold 5.4%. Sequenced here: peripheral blood, sampled on day 0 of AZD1222 vaccination. All receptors come from an adult in good health. The CDR3 runs from the conserved cysteine through the conserved F or W. A D gene is named only where the DNA matches it firmly. Some rows have no size entry. The others give once, few or many, or a class for an expanded clone.

J | D | V | size | CDR3 | DNA
TRBJ1-1 | NA | TRBV3-1/TRBV3-2 | NA | CASSQEAEYMNTEAFF | TGTGCCAGCAGCCAAGAGGCAGAGTACATGAACACTGAAGCTTTCTTT
TRBJ1-4 | NA | TRBV7-2 | NA | CASSLGGINEKLFF | TGTGCCAGCAGCTTGGGGGGGATAAATGAAAAACTGTTTTTT
TRBJ1-5 | NA | TRBV2 | NA | CASSATGQPQHF | TGTGCCAGCAGTGCGACAGGACAGCCCCAGCATTTT
TRBJ2-7 | NA | TRBV2 | NA | CASSPTFHYEQYF | TGTGCCAGCTCCCCGACATTCCATTACGAGCAGTACTTC
TRBJ1-1 | NA | TRBV30 | NA | CAWSVYMNTEAFF | TGTGCCTGGAGTGTATATATGAACACTGAAGCTTTCTTT
TRBJ1-1 | NA | TRBV18 | NA | CASSGGITEAFF | TGTGCCAGCTCGGGGGGGATAACTGAAGCTTTCTTT
TRBJ2-2 | NA | TRBV5-1 | NA | CASSFAPGSGGELFF | TGCGCCAGCAGCTTTGCCCCAGGTTCGGGCGGGGAGCTGTTTTTT
TRBJ2-2 | NA | TRBV12-3/TRBV12-4 | NA | CASRGLPGELFF | TGTGCCAGCAGGGGACTTCCCGGGGAGCTGTTTTTT
TRBJ1-6 | NA | TRBV7-9 | NA | CASSPPGSYNSPLHF | TGTGCCAGCAGCCCACCGGGGTCCTATAATTCACCCCTCCACTTT
TRBJ2-7 | TRBD1 | TRBV12-3/TRBV12-4 | NA | CASSFNRGYEQYF | TGTGCCAGCAGTTTTAACAGGGGGTACGAGCAGTACTTC
TRBJ2-7 | NA | TRBV6-2/TRBV6-3 | NA | CASSYAGSSYEQYF | TGTGCCAGCAGTTATGCAGGGAGCTCCTACGAGCAGTACTTC
TRBJ1-1 | NA | TRBV4-1 | NA | CASSQMNTEAFF | TGCGCCAGCAGCCAAATGAACACTGAAGCTTTCTTT
TRBJ2-2 | NA | TRBV2 | NA | CASSGGSARSTGELFF | TGTGCCAGCAGTGGGGGCAGCGCGCGGTCCACCGGGGAGCTGTTTTTT
TRBJ2-5 | TRBD2 | TRBV27 | NA | CASSLSASGGPQQYF | TGTGCCAGCAGTTTATCGGCTAGCGGGGGGCCCCAACAGTACTTC
TRBJ1-2 | NA | TRBV12-3/TRBV12-4 | NA | CASSLTVGYGYTF | TGTGCCAGCAGCTTGACAGTCGGCTATGGCTACACCTTC
TRBJ2-5 | TRBD1 | TRBV4-2 | few | CASSRGQGPHQETQYF | TGTGCCAGCAGCCGGGGACAGGGGCCGCACCAAGAGACCCAGTACTTC
TRBJ2-1 | TRBD2 | TRBV4-2 | few | CASSRQTSGIDNEQFF | TGTGCCAGCAGCCGACAGACTAGCGGGATTGACAATGAGCAGTTCTTC
TRBJ1-1 | TRBD1 | TRBV28 | NA | CASSWGYRGRRVNTEAFF | TGTGCCAGCAGTTGGGGATACAGGGGGCGCAGAGTAAACACTGAAGCTTTCTTT
TRBJ2-1 | NA | TRBV11-3 | NA | CASSPPGGYNEQFF | TGTGCCAGCAGCCCCCCTGGGGGCTACAATGAGCAGTTCTTC
TRBJ2-4 | NA | TRBV19 | few | CASSSPGDRNIQYF | TGTGCCAGTAGTAGCCCGGGTGATAGAAACATTCAGTACTTC
TRBJ1-5 | NA | TRBV6-5 | NA | CASSYSISQPQHF | TGTGCCAGCAGTTACTCGATTAGCCAGCCCCAGCATTTT
TRBJ1-1 | NA | TRBV2 | NA | CASGLVANTEAFF | TGTGCCAGCGGCTTGGTGGCGAACACTGAAGCTTTCTTT
TRBJ1-1 | NA | TRBV27 | NA | CASRYRGGNTEAFF | TGTGCCAGCCGCTATCGGGGCGGGAACACTGAAGCTTTCTTT
TRBJ2-7 | NA | TRBV5-5 | NA | CASSLSSYEQYF | TGTGCCAGCAGCCTCTCGTCCTACGAGCAGTACTTC